This T cell receptor beta chain appears in the sequencing data of a study of CD8 T cells in ankylosing spondylitis. Points from the study as a whole: Researchers reportedly found disease-linked clones significantly enriched in matched ankylosing spondylitis synovial fluid.

Each CDR3 protein gets one entry after TCRdb re-called the 5' RACE reads with MiXCR. The sample has around 150,000 distinct CDR3 sequences, approximately 10% seen once; the top ten hold 25% to 35%. Trimming took 3 bases from V and 3 from J; bases not matched to a gene: 6. This CDR3 is 16 amino acids long. The germline V gene encodes CDR1 SEHNR and CDR2 FQNEAQ (reference sequence). A remark on this clonotype: Its antigen remains unidentified.

The chain joins TRBV7-9 to TRBJ1-5; TRBD1 agrees at 9 bases. The material sequenced was blood, either unsorted or a sorted T cell fraction (not recorded which). The origin of this receptor is a male donor with ankylosing spondylitis or in good health (not recorded which). The CDR3 DNA is TGTGCCAGCAGCTTCTGGACAGGGGAGAACAATCAGCCCCAGCATTTT. As protein: CASSFWTGENNQPQHF.